This T cell receptor beta chain was found in a study of beta chain features in type 1 diabetes. Study-wide findings and caveats: TCRB CDR3 length was moderately but significantly reduced in all four CD4+ subsets of Type 1 diabetes patients.

About this clone: The antigen is not known.

Sequenced material consisted of expressed TCRB transcripts (all of the isolated RNA was reverse transcribed). Only in-frame clones appear in the TCRdb table, and some are missing; sequencing was by immunoSEQ multiplex PCR. The sample yields approximately 600,000 clones, 9.5% to 15% seen once. The sample comprised naive CD4+ T cells from blood. The origin of this receptor is a man aged 30-40 years with type 1 diabetes.

The CDR3 nucleotides are TGTGCCAGCAGCTTAGGTCCGGGACAGGGTTCTTCACCCCTCCACTTT. It encodes CASSLGPGQGSSPLHF. V and J are TRBV7-3 and TRBJ1-6, with 9 nucleotides matching TRBD1. V was clipped by 2 bases and J by 9 bases; unmatched bases: 8. CDR1 is SGHTA and CDR2 is FQGTGA in the germline V gene. This CDR3 contains 16 residues.